These 17 T cell receptor beta chains originate from one sample sequenced in a study of blood T cell repertoires in COVID-19. Profiling relied on immunoSEQ multiplex PCR, and the TCRdb table lists in-frame clones only, not all of them. This table holds approximately 150,000 clones, around three quarters found once. Specimen: PBMCs or T cells enriched from blood (not recorded which). The receptors were gathered from a woman in her 70s in a cohort exposed to, infected with or recovered from COVID-19 (not recorded which).

This chain links TRBV15 with TRBJ2-7, with 7 bases identical to TRBD2. Unmatched junction bases numbered 11, after V lost 0 bases and J lost 0 bases. The CDR3 has 18 residues. Germline values: CDR1 LNHNV, CDR2 YYDKDF (reference sequence). DNA of the CDR3: TGTGCCACCAGCAGAGATCTAGCGGCGGCCGGCTTCTCCTACGAGCAGTACTTC. Protein product: CATSRDLAAAGFSYEQYF.

The chain carries TRBV6-1 and TRBJ2-7, with TRBD2 matching over 8 bases. V was clipped by 1 base and J by 0 bases; unmatched bases: 11. From germline, CDR1 is MNHNS and CDR2 SASEGT. The CDR3 contains 18 residues. This CDR3 is CASSEETSGGGYSYEQYF. DNA of the CDR3: TGTGCCAGCAGTGAAGAAACTAGCGGAGGGGGGTACTCCTACGAGCAGTACTTC.

The V gene is TRBV5-6, the J gene TRBJ1-5, with D possibly TRBD1 on 5 matching bases. This CDR3 spans 13 amino acids. Germline loops: CDR1 SGHDT, CDR2 YYEEEE. V was clipped by 4 bases and J by 6 bases, with 11 bases between them. The CDR3 region has the DNA TGTGCCAGCAGCAACCAGGGATTTCAGCCCCAGCATTTT. Its protein product is CASSNQGFQPQHF.

V gene TRBV7-2 combines with J gene TRBJ1-2; D perhaps matches TRBD1 (6 bases). This CDR3 is 14 amino acids long. Per germline, CDR1 SGHTA and CDR2 FQGNSA. Trimming stripped 6 bases from V and 10 bases from J, with 21 bases between. Here the CDR3 DNA reads TGTGCCAGCAGTACGGGGGGGCCCTTAGTTGACTACACCTTC. Amino acid sequence: CASSTGGPLVDYTF.

The genes are TRBV29-1 and TRBJ1-2; possible D gene TRBD1, 6 bases. The germline V gene encodes CDR1 SQVTM and CDR2 ANQGSEA. V dropped 4 bases and J dropped 2 bases, with 11 bases sitting between them. The CDR3 spans 13 residues. CDR3 bases: TGCAGCGTTGTTACAGGGTCCAACTATGGCTACACCTTC. This codes for CSVVTGSNYGYTF. Using reference TRBV29-1 and TRBJ1-2 for the parts outside the CDR3, the full variable domain is SAVISQKPSRDICQRGTSLTIQCQVDSQVTMMFWYRQQPGQSLTLIATANQGSEATYESGFVIDKFPISRPNLTFSTLTVSNMSPEDSSIYLCSVVTGSNYGYTFGSGTRLTVV.

This chain uses TRBV9 with TRBJ1-3; D might be TRBD1 (5 bases). The CDR3 loop spans 15 amino acids. In germline, CDR1 is SGDLS, CDR2 YYNGEE. The V end lost 2 bases, the J end lost 8 bases, and 17 bases lay between the germline ends. CDR3 nucleotide sequence: TGTGCCAGCAGCGTTGGGCCTCAGGGTGCATACACCATATATTTT. Amino acid sequence: CASSVGPQGAYTIYF. The whole variable domain, filled in from reference TRBV9 and TRBJ1-3, reads DSGVTQTPKHLITATGQRVTLRCSPRSGDLSVYWYQQSLDQGLQFLIQYYNGEERAKGNILERFSAQQFPDLHSELNLSSLELGDSALYFCASSVGPQGAYTIYFGEGSWLTVV.

In its sample, this clone was seen once. The genes are TRBV7-3 and TRBJ1-6, with D tentatively TRBD1 (5 bases). CDR3 length: 15 residues. Per germline, CDR1 SGHTA and CDR2 FQGTGA. V dropped 4 bases and J dropped 7 bases, with 14 bases sitting between them. The CDR3, as DNA: TGTGCCAGCAGCTCCCAGGGCGGAGGGAATTCACCCCTCCACTTT. It is translated as CASSSQGGGNSPLHF.

The rearrangement links TRBV6-1 to TRBJ1-4, with a possible D match to TRBD1 (6 bases). Germline V lookup: CDR1 MNHNS, CDR2 SASEGT. The CDR3 loop spans 20 amino acids. V was shortened by 2 bases and J by 4 bases, with 26 bases between the two germline ends. The CDR3 DNA is TGTGCCAGCAGTGAATTGTTCTTGCGTAGGGCGACAGGACGTAATGAAAAACTGTTTTTT. This encodes CASSELFLRRATGRNEKLFF.

This clone was seen a handful of times. V and J are TRBV5-1 and TRBJ2-3; D ambiguous. The CDR3 extends over 14 amino acids. Per germline, CDR1 SGHRS and CDR2 YFSETQ. V was shortened by 0 bases and J by 6 bases, with 11 bases between the two germline ends. CDR3 amino acids: CASSLDNSPDTQYF. The DNA of the CDR3 is TGCGCCAGCAGCTTGGATAATAGCCCGGATACGCAGTATTTT. The full variable domain, in which reference TRBV5-1 and TRBJ2-3 provide the parts outside the CDR3, is KAGVTQTPRYLIKTRGQQVTLSCSPISGHRSVSWYQQTPGQGLQFLFEYFSETQRNKGNFPGRFSGRQFSNSRSEMNVSTLELGDSALYLCASSLDNSPDTQYFGPGTRLTVL.

This clone was seen a single time. This chain joins TRBV19 and TRBJ1-5, with D perhaps TRBD1 (6 bases). This CDR3 has 15 residues. In germline, CDR1 is LNHDA, CDR2 SQIVND (reference sequence). Between the trimmed V and J ends, which lost 3 bases and 2 bases, there was a span of 11 bases. The CDR3 sequence: CASSMGAMGNQPQHF. CDR3 sequence (DNA): TGTGCCAGTAGTATGGGGGCTATGGGCAATCAGCCCCAGCATTTT.

V gene TRBV18 combines with J gene TRBJ2-3; 10 positions agree with TRBD2. With V trimmed by 2 bases and J by 0 bases, 5 bases remained unmatched. CDR1 and CDR2 from the germline V gene are KGHSH and LQKENI. The CDR3 has 17 amino acids. DNA of the CDR3: TGTGCCAGCTCACCATGGTCTAGCGGGGGAAGCACAGATACGCAGTATTTT. This gives the protein CASSPWSSGGSTDTQYF.

This chain uses TRBV19 with TRBJ2-6; tentative D call: TRBD2 (5 bases). The CDR3 runs 18 residues. Germline V gene lookup returns CDR1 LNHDA and CDR2 SQIVND (reference sequence). V was clipped by 3 bases and J by 0 bases, with 15 bases between them. The CDR3 loop reads CASSIEGRPHSGANVLTF. DNA for the CDR3: TGTGCCAGTAGTATTGAAGGGAGACCCCACTCTGGGGCCAACGTCCTGACTTTC.

This clone was detected only a few times. This chain connects TRBV7-9 to TRBJ1-2; tentative D call: TRBD1 (5 bases). Germline CDR1 and CDR2: SEHNR and FQNEAQ (reference sequence). Trimming took off 3 bases at V and 1 base at J, with 9 bases between the two ends. The CDR3 totals 14 residues. The chain's CDR3 is CASSLVGDNYGYTF. The DNA for the CDR3 is TGTGCCAGCAGCTTGGTAGGGGATAACTATGGCTACACCTTC.

The CDR3 protein is CASTVTGAAFF. DNA for the CDR3: TGTGCCAGCACCGTGACAGGAGCTGCTTTCTTT. The J gene is TRBJ1-1, the V gene TRBV6-5, with TRBD1 as a possible D gene (6 bases). Trimming pared 7 bases from V and 11 bases from J, leaving 14 bases between. Germline V CDR1 and CDR2: MNHEY, SVGAGI. CDR3 size: 11 residues.

The genes are TRBV30 and TRBJ1-4; D might be TRBD1 (6 bases). With 0 bases removed from V and 7 bases from J, the gap between germline ends came to 12 bases. The germline V gene encodes CDR1 GTSNPN and CDR2 SVGIG (reference sequence). The CDR3 spans 14 residues. In DNA, the CDR3 is TGTGCCTGGAGTGTAAGGACAGTTGTTGAAAAACTGTTTTTT. Its translation: CAWSVRTVVEKLFF.

In this sample, this clone turned up once. Sequence at one end of the junction differs from germline and may be a read error. The rearrangement links TRBV2 to TRBJ2-1, with D unclear. This CDR3 has 10 amino acids. Germline values: CDR1 SNHLY, CDR2 FYNNEI. The CDR3: CASRYNERFF. As DNA, the CDR3 is TGTGCCAGCAGATACAATGAGCGGTTCTTC.

The sample holds one count of this clone. The chain joins TRBV5-1 to TRBJ2-6; D perhaps matches TRBD2 (5 bases). This CDR3 spans 14 amino acids. The V end lost 4 bases, the J end lost 0 bases, and 5 bases lay between the germline ends. Germline values: CDR1 SGHRS, CDR2 YFSETQ. The CDR3 DNA sequence: TGCGCCAGCAGCGCGGGCTCTGGGGCCAACGTCCTGACTTTC. This gives the protein CASSAGSGANVLTF.